What follows is one TCR beta chain and its context. No antigen is known for it. This entry belongs to a study of response to subunit inactivated influenza vaccine. Regarding the study as a whole: Each seasonal influenza vaccination recruits few new T cells, the authors suggested.

Germline V gene lookup returns CDR1 ENHRY and CDR2 SYGVKD. V lost 5 bases and J 7 bases, leaving 14 bases between the germline ends. The CDR3 length is 13 residues. MiXCR was run by TCRdb on the RT-PCR reads, yielding one entry per CDR3 protein. Of roughly 290,000 distinct CDR3 sequences in the sample, 20% to 25% are singletons; the top ten hold roughly 10%. The V and J genes are TRBV10-3 and TRBJ1-2, with D maybe TRBD1 (5 bases). This material consisted of PBMCs from blood, taken less than 22 months after vaccination. This receptor was obtained from a man aged 50 to 75 who received an inactivated influenza vaccine. CDR3 protein: CAISSRETGGYTF. CDR3 nucleotide sequence: TGTGCCATCAGTAGCAGGGAGACGGGTGGCTACACCTTC.